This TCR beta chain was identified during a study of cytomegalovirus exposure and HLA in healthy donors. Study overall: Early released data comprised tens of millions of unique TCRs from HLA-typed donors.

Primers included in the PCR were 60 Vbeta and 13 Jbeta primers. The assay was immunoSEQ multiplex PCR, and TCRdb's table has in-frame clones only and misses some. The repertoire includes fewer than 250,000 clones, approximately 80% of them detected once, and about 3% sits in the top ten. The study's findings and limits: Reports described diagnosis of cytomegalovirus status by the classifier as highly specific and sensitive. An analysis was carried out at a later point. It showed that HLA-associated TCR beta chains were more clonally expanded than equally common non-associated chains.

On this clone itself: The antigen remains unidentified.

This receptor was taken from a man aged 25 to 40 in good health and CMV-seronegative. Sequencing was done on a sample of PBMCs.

The CDR3 spells CASSYGLLANEKLFF. In DNA, the CDR3 is TGTGCCAGTAGTTACGGACTTTTAGCTAATGAAAAACTGTTTTTT. The chain uses TRBV19 and TRBJ1-4; D unresolved. The CDR3 covers 15 residues. Germline V gene sequence: CDR1 LNHDA, CDR2 SQIVND (reference sequence). V was trimmed by 5 bases and J by 3 bases, leaving 13 bases between them.